These 2 T cell receptor beta chains share one sample of origin, sequenced in a study of beta chain features in type 1 diabetes (dated by TCRdb to about 2018). Library generation was performed with the immunoSEQ multiplex PCR assay. The entire isolated RNA was reverse transcribed using the High Capacity cDNA Reverse Transcription Kit, and thus expressed TCRB transcripts were sequenced. TCRdb re-hosts the immuneACCESS table, in-frame sequences only. Its copies lack some clones; in the studies checked, an unresolved V gene accounts for under half of them, and the cause for the rest is not known. Here the sample has more than 550,000 clones; roughly 13% occur a single time. Jointly, the top ten make up approximately 0.043% of the sample. No antigens are known for them. On the study overall, not on this receptor specifically: A moderate but significant shortening of TCRB CDR3 length was observed in type 1 diabetes patients in all four CD4+ subsets.

The specimen was naive CD4+ T cells from blood. In the paper's terms, the cell subset or site label means: true naive CD4+ T cells. The receptors shown here come from a man between 18 and 29 years old with type 1 diabetes.

A few counts support this clone. The chain links TRBV10-3 to TRBJ2-7; D is undetermined. Germline V gene lookup returns CDR1 ENHRY and CDR2 SYGVKD. Deletions cut 0 bases from V and 7 bases from J, with 10 bases between. The CDR3 loop spans 13 amino acids. The CDR3 sequence: CAISESGPVEQYF. DNA of the CDR3: TGTGCCATCAGTGAGTCCGGGCCAGTAGAGCAGTACTTC.

This clone showed up just a few times. The rearrangement joins TRBV4-2 to TRBJ1-1; no clear D. V was shortened by 1 base and J by 8 bases, with 8 bases between the two germline ends. The CDR3 sequence is 12 residues long. Germline-derived CDR1 and CDR2 are LGHNA and YNFKEQ. As DNA, the CDR3 is TGTGCCAGCAGCCAAGGCCCCCAAGAAGCTTTCTTT. Its protein is CASSQGPQEAFF.